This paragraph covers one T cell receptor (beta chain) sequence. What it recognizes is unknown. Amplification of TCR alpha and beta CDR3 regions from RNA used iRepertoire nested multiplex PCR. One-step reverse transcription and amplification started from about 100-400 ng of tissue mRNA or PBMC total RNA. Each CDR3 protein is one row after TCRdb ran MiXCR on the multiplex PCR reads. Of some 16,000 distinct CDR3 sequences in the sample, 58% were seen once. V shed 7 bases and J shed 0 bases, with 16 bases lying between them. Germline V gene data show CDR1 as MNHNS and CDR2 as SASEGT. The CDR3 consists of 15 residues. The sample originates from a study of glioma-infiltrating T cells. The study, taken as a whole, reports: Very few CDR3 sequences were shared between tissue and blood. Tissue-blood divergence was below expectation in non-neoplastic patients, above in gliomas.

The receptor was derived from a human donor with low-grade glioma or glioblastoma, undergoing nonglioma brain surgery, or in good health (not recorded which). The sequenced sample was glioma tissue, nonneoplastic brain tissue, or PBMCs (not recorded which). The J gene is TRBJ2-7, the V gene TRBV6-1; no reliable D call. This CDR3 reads CASNPSPSHSYEQYF. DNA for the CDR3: TGTGCCAGCAACCCGAGTCCCTCCCACTCCTACGAGCAGTACTTC.